This TCR beta chain was captured by sequencing in a study of Graves' ophthalmopathy and Graves' hyperthyroidism. Study findings and constraints: Sensitivity reached nearly 71% and specificity just under 75% when the model predicted ophthalmopathy progression.

From RNA, the CDR3 regions of TCR beta chains were amplified and sequenced. Second-round multiplex PCR came after a first-round RT-PCR that employed HTBI primers. TCRdb reprocessed the multiplex PCR reads via MiXCR and lists one record per CDR3 protein. The sample contains some 400,000 distinct CDR3 sequences, about a sixth of which appear only once. This clonotype has at least ten counts. The antigen is unknown. Clinical symptoms, serum thyroxine, TRAb, thyroid ultrasound and orbital computed tomography formed the basis of diagnosis. The ends lost 3 bases at V and 5 bases at J; junction bases unmatched: 4. The CDR3 extends over 13 amino acids. Germline V gene lookup returns CDR1 MNHNS and CDR2 SASEGT.

The source is a woman in her late teens or twenties with Graves' ophthalmopathy. Material: peripheral blood. The chain is built from TRBV6-1 and TRBJ2-7, with 7 bases that match TRBD1. The CDR3 nucleotides read TGTGCCAGCAGTGACCGGGACAGCCACGAGCAGTACTTC. Translated, it gives CASSDRDSHEQYF.